This T cell receptor (beta chain) originates from a study of blood T cell repertoires in COVID-19. Study context: The samples span acute and convalescent COVID-19 from the United States, Italy and Spain. PBMCs, B-cell-depleted T cells, or T cells provided the cDNA or gDNA that made up the material.

CDR3 length: 15 residues. The V gene end was trimmed by 7 bases and the J gene end by 6 bases; junction bases not matched to a gene: 10. Germline-derived CDR1 and CDR2 are LNHDA and SQIVND (reference sequence). Cohort allocation depended upon clinical history that participants reported. Each recovered donor of Cohort 3 presented with two negative PCRs, clearance, or symptom resolution. Assay used: immunoSEQ multiplex PCR; TCRdb lists only in-frame clones, some missing. This sample has roughly 380,000 clones; about 89% occur once, and the top ten carry 1% to 1.5%. The receptor comes from a man between 25 and 39 years old who had recovered from COVID-19. The chain links TRBV19 to TRBJ2-3, with 10 bases identical to TRBD1. Sequenced material: PBMCs or T cells enriched from blood (not recorded which). The DNA for the CDR3 is TGTGCCAGTACCCAAAGACAGGGGGCTGCCGATACGCAGTATTTT. This sequence encodes CASTQRQGAADTQYF.